Each of the 27 T cell receptor beta chains below was sequenced from the same sample in a study of technical replicates of blood from four donors. This table comes from immunoSEQ multiplex PCR, and its TCRdb copy is limited to in-frame clones, with some not included. The sample includes some 77,000 clones, roughly 91% of them seen just once. Material for sequencing was T cells isolated from PBMCs. Receptors originate from a human donor in good health.

This rearrangement joins TRBV28 to TRBJ1-5; 11 bases match TRBD1. The CDR3 spans 17 residues. After removal of 4 bases from V and 6 bases from J, the junction contained 11 bases not matched to a gene. CDR1 is MDHEN and CDR2 is SYDVKM in the germline V gene. CDR3 DNA: TGTGCCAGCAGTTACTTCTCTCCGGACAGGGGGCGTCAGCCCCAGCATTTT. This translates into CASSYFSPDRGRQPQHF.

The chain joins TRBV5-1 to TRBJ1-1; maybe TRBD1 (5 bases). The CDR3 loop spans 15 amino acids. Trimming pared 2 bases from V and 1 base from J, leaving 12 bases between. Germline CDR1 SGHRS, CDR2 YFSETQ. CDR3 nucleotides: TGCGCCAGCAGCTTTAATCAGGGATGGAACACTGAAGCTTTCTTT. Translating it yields CASSFNQGWNTEAFF.

This chain uses TRBV2 with TRBJ2-1; 7 positions match TRBD2. CDR1 is SNHLY and CDR2 is FYNNEI in the germline V gene. The CDR3 loop spans 13 amino acids. The V gene end was trimmed by 4 bases and the J gene end by 7 bases; junction bases not matched to a gene: 4. In nucleotides, the CDR3 is TGTGCCAGCAGTGGACTGGGGGGGAATGAGCAGTTCTTC. It encodes CASSGLGGNEQFF. The full variable domain, with the rest looked up from reference TRBV2 and TRBJ2-1, is EPEVTQTPSHQVTQMGQEVILRCVPISNHLYFYWYRQILGQKVEFLVSFYNNEISEKSEIFDDQFSVERPDGSNFTLKIRSTKLEDSAMYFCASSGLGGNEQFFGPGTRLTVL.

The chain has TRBV9 and TRBJ1-2, with 8 bases lining up with TRBD1. The CDR3 sequence is 14 residues long. The germline gives CDR1 SGDLS, CDR2 YYNGEE. Trimming took 4 bases from V and 7 from J; bases not matched to a gene: 9. The CDR3 loop is CASSHGGQGAGYTF. DNA of the CDR3: TGTGCCAGCAGCCACGGTGGACAGGGAGCTGGCTACACCTTC. Supplemented by reference TRBV9 and TRBJ1-2, the full variable domain reads DSGVTQTPKHLITATGQRVTLRCSPRSGDLSVYWYQQSLDQGLQFLIQYYNGEERAKGNILERFSAQQFPDLHSELNLSSLELGDSALYFCASSHGGQGAGYTFGSGTRLTVV.

The chain recombines TRBV6-1 with TRBJ2-5, with 7 nucleotides matching TRBD2. Germline CDR1 reads MNHNS; CDR2 reads SASEGT. Germline trimming cut 7 bases from V and 4 bases from J; bases unmatched to any gene: 9. The CDR3 length is 14 residues. The CDR3 protein is CASTGRERVETQYF. CDR3 coding DNA: TGTGCCAGCACGGGGCGGGAGAGGGTAGAGACCCAGTACTTC.

The chain employs TRBV19 and TRBJ1-4; no firm D call. The CDR3 sequence is 14 residues long. V was trimmed by 5 bases and J by 6 bases, leaving 13 bases between them. Germline V gene lookup returns CDR1 LNHDA and CDR2 SQIVND (reference sequence). The DNA of the CDR3 is TGTGCCAGTAGTGCGGGAGGGTCTTATGAAAAACTGTTTTTT. Amino acids: CASSAGGSYEKLFF.

The chain joins TRBV14 to TRBJ1-1; TRBD1 might be the D (5 bases). Trimming stripped 8 bases from V and 0 bases from J, with 7 bases between. Germline V gene data show CDR1 as SGHDN and CDR2 as FVKESK. The CDR3 consists of 12 residues. CDR3 DNA: TGTGCCAGCGGCAGGGTGAACACTGAAGCTTTCTTT. This gives the protein CASGRVNTEAFF.

The CDR3: CATSITNRGGSEKLFF. The CDR3 bases are TGTGCCACCAGCATAACTAACAGGGGTGGTAGTGAAAAACTGTTTTTT. This sequence joins TRBV15 and TRBJ1-4; TRBD1 aligns across 7 bases. The CDR3 consists of 16 residues. V was pared by 4 bases and J by 7 bases, with 12 bases of the junction left unmatched. Germline V lookup: CDR1 LNHNV, CDR2 YYDKDF (reference sequence).

The V call is TRBV2, the J call TRBJ2-7; no clear D gene. The CDR3 contains 10 residues. Germline values: CDR1 SNHLY, CDR2 FYNNEI. The ends were cut back, 10 bases at V and 0 bases at J, with 4 bases in the middle. CDR3 nucleotide sequence: TGTGCCACCGGCTCCTACGAGCAGTACTTC. Its protein product is CATGSYEQYF.

The genes are TRBV27 and TRBJ2-1; 8 bases map to TRBD1. The germline V gene encodes CDR1 MNHEY and CDR2 SMNVEV (reference sequence). V shed 5 bases and J 7 bases; nucleotides not matched to a gene: 7. The CDR3 consists of 14 residues. CDR3 sequence reads: CASSPRTGINEQFF. The CDR3 nucleotides read TGTGCCAGCAGTCCACGGACAGGGATTAATGAGCAGTTCTTC.

The count of this clone is one. One end of the junction fails to match germline, which may point to a read error. This chain uses TRBV18 with TRBJ1-2; 7 nucleotides match TRBD1. This CDR3 spans 13 amino acids. CDR1 and CDR2 from the germline V gene are KGHSH and LQKENI. CDR3 DNA sequence: TGTACCAGCTCGCCTGACAGGGTCCATGGCTACACCTTC. Amino acid sequence: CTSSPDRVHGYTF.

This sequence joins TRBV4-3 and TRBJ2-7; 7 positions match TRBD1. Trimming cost V 0 bases and J 3 bases; bases outside gene matches: 8. CDR3 length: 16 residues. CDR1 and CDR2 (germline): LGHNA, YSLEER. The CDR3 nucleotides read TGCGCCAGCAGCCAAGACGACAGGGAATGGGTCTACGAGCAGTACTTC. It yields the protein CASSQDDREWVYEQYF.

The chain is built from TRBV11-2 and TRBJ1-2; 8 positions match TRBD1. The CDR3 contains 14 residues. CDR1 SGHAT and CDR2 FQNNGV come from the germline V gene. Trimming took 5 bases from V and 5 from J; bases not matched to a gene: 7. The CDR3 nucleotides are TGTGCCAGCAGCCCGACAGGGGTCCTATATGGCTACACCTTC. Protein product: CASSPTGVLYGYTF.

This rearrangement joins TRBV19 to TRBJ1-3, with D perhaps TRBD1 (6 bases). The CDR3 covers 14 residues. Looked up from germline, CDR1 is LNHDA and CDR2 is SQIVND (reference sequence). The V gene lost 10 bases and the J gene lost 4 bases, with 17 bases spanning the gap. The CDR3 sequence is CATEDSLQGNTIYF. The CDR3, as DNA: TGTGCCACCGAGGACAGCCTCCAGGGAAACACCATATATTTT.

The rearrangement joins TRBV7-2 to TRBJ1-5; D is perhaps TRBD1 (6 bases). Germline CDR1 and CDR2: SGHTA and FQGNSA. The CDR3 is made up of 12 amino acids. V lost 6 bases to trimming and J lost 7 bases, with 10 bases between them. The CDR3 nucleotides read TGTGCCAGCAGTACAGGGAAACAGCCCCAGCATTTT. Translating it yields CASSTGKQPQHF.

This clone was seen only once. The chain has TRBV28 and TRBJ1-1; perhaps TRBD1 as D (6 bases). This CDR3 is 14 amino acids long. V shed 2 bases and J shed 3 bases, with 10 bases lying between them. Per the germline V gene, CDR1 is MDHEN and CDR2 is SYDVKM. CDR3 residues: CASSLEAGDTEAFF. Written as DNA, the CDR3 is TGTGCCAGCAGTTTAGAGGCAGGGGACACTGAAGCTTTCTTT.

The rearrangement links TRBV10-1 to TRBJ2-7; D perhaps matches TRBD1 (5 bases). The CDR3 extends over 12 amino acids. The V end lost 4 bases, the J end lost 4 bases, and 8 bases lay between the germline ends. Germline CDR1 is WNHNN and CDR2 is SYGVQD (reference sequence). CDR3 nucleotides: TGCGCCAGCAGTGCCCAGGGTTACGAGCAGTACTTC. It codes for CASSAQGYEQYF.

J is TRBJ1-2 and V is TRBV5-1; 7 bases map to TRBD1. The CDR3 is 14 amino acids. V was pared by 4 bases and J by 4 bases, with 7 bases of the junction left unmatched. Looked up from germline, CDR1 is SGHRS and CDR2 is YFSETQ. CDR3 loop: CASSQDRRGYGYTF. CDR3 bases: TGCGCCAGCAGCCAGGACAGGCGCGGCTATGGCTACACCTTC.

DNA of the CDR3: TGTGCCAGCAGTGCACAGCCCTATAGCAATCAGCCCCAGCATTTT. Its protein is CASSAQPYSNQPQHF. The V call is TRBV2, the J call TRBJ1-5; no firm D call. Trimming took off 4 bases at V and 0 bases at J, with 10 bases between the two ends. The CDR3 covers 15 residues. Looked up from germline, CDR1 is SNHLY and CDR2 is FYNNEI.

The CDR3 nucleotides read TGTGCCAGCAGCTTAGATCTGGCCGGCACAGATACGCAGTATTTT. It is translated as CASSLDLAGTDTQYF. The rearrangement joins TRBV7-9 to TRBJ2-3; no definite D call. Germline V gives CDR1 SEHNR, CDR2 FQNEAQ (reference sequence). V dropped 1 base and J dropped 1 base, with 9 bases sitting between them. This CDR3 has 15 amino acids.

The rearrangement uses TRBV4-1 and TRBJ1-2, with D unresolved. Germline V gene sequence: CDR1 MGHRA, CDR2 YSYEKL. This CDR3 region has 13 residues. V was shortened by 3 bases and J by 5 bases, with 10 bases between the two germline ends. The chain's CDR3 is CASSQHSLYGYTF. The CDR3 nucleotides are TGCGCCAGCAGCCAGCACAGTCTATATGGCTACACCTTC.

This clone has only a few counts. The CDR3 nucleotides read TGTGCCAGCAGCTTAGACGTGGGCAACTACAATGAGCAGTTCTTC. Amino acids: CASSLDVGNYNEQFF. The J gene is TRBJ2-1, the V gene TRBV11-1; no clear D gene. From germline, CDR1 is SGHAT and CDR2 FQDESV (reference sequence). V was shortened by 1 base and J by 3 bases, with 10 bases between the two germline ends. This CDR3 is 15 amino acids long. Drawing the rest from reference TRBV11-1 and TRBJ2-1, the complete variable domain is EAEVAQSPRYKITEKSQAVAFWCDPISGHATLYWYRQILGQGPELLVQFQDESVVDDSQLPKDRFSAERLKGVDSTLKIQPAELGDSAMYLCASSLDVGNYNEQFFGPGTRLTVL.

The J gene is TRBJ2-1, the V gene TRBV19; 11 nucleotides line up with TRBD2. CDR3 size: 15 residues. Per germline, CDR1 LNHDA and CDR2 SQIVND (reference sequence). V dropped 5 bases and J dropped 8; count of bases not matched to a gene: 8. CDR3 nucleotides: TGTGCCAGTAGTCATCCTAGCGGGAGGTGGTATGAGCAGTTCTTC. Translating gives CASSHPSGRWYEQFF.

The chain uses TRBV6-6 and TRBJ1-1, with D hard to call. The CDR3 extends over 14 amino acids. The germline CDR1 and CDR2 sequences are MNHNY and SVGAGI (reference sequence). Trimming stripped 2 bases from V and 7 bases from J, with 14 bases between. Written as DNA, the CDR3 is TGTGCCAGCAGTTACCTGAGGGAACGGGATGAAGCTTTCTTT. This sequence encodes CASSYLRERDEAFF.

This rearrangement joins TRBV6-6 to TRBJ2-7; TRBD2 matches at 11 bases. Germline trimming cut 5 bases from V and 5 bases from J; bases unmatched to any gene: 8. CDR1 and CDR2 from the germline V gene are MNHNY and SVGAGI (reference sequence). The CDR3 loop spans 15 amino acids. CDR3 residues: CASSSLAGGIDEQYF. The CDR3 nucleotides are TGTGCCAGCAGTAGCCTAGCGGGAGGTATTGACGAGCAGTACTTC.

The chain carries TRBV7-3 and TRBJ2-1; 10 bases line up with TRBD2. V lost 5 bases, J lost 6 bases, and 10 bases stayed unmatched. The CDR3 is made up of 16 amino acids. The germline CDR1 and CDR2 sequences are SGHTA and FQGTGA. This CDR3 reads CASSPKGLAPRNEQFF. CDR3 coding DNA: TGTGCCAGCAGCCCAAAGGGACTAGCGCCTCGCAATGAGCAGTTCTTC.

The chain carries TRBV27 and TRBJ1-2; 8 positions match TRBD1. Germline CDR1 reads MNHEY; CDR2 reads SMNVEV (reference sequence). Trimming at V came to 8 bases and at J to 4 bases, leaving 6 bases not matched to a gene. The CDR3 has 13 amino acids. The CDR3 protein is CASRTGGLYGYTF. As DNA, the CDR3 is TGTGCCAGCCGAACAGGGGGACTCTATGGCTACACCTTC.